This T cell receptor (beta chain) was identified during a study of beta chain features in type 1 diabetes. CDR1 and CDR2 (germline): MDHEN, SYDVKM. The CDR3 spans 13 residues. V was cut by 2 bases and J by 7 bases, with 12 bases left in between. Sorting that relied on CD45RO/CCR7/CD25/CD127/CD95/CD27 yielded CD4+ naive, central memory, regulatory and stem cell-like memory cells. Findings and caveats of the study: Reduced insertions and increased deletions marked VDJ junctions in type 1 diabetes patients.

This clone was observed a few times. Antigen: not known. All of the isolated RNA was reverse transcribed, so expressed TCRB transcripts were sequenced. This table comes from immunoSEQ multiplex PCR, and its TCRdb copy is limited to in-frame clones, with some not included. The sample lists around 300,000 clones, approximately 9.9% seen once, with about 0.015% in the top ten. The TCR sequence derives from a woman between 25 and 40 years old in good health. The sequenced sample consisted of naive CD4+ T cells from blood. The J gene is TRBJ2-7, the V gene TRBV28; D is undetermined. CDR3 sequence (DNA): TGTGCCAGCAGTTTACCCCTAGTCGGAGAGCAGTACTTC. Translation: CASSLPLVGEQYF.